The 24 T cell receptor beta chains below were found in one sample sequenced in a study of molecular identifiers for immune sequencing clone quantification. In TCRdb, the PCR reads were re-called with MiXCR into one record per CDR3 protein. The top ten clones hold 0.75% to 0.95% of a sample with 80,000 to 95,000 distinct CDR3 sequences, around 19% of them seen once. The sample comprised naive CD8+ T cells from blood, with Jurkat cell RNA spiked in. Noted subset: FACS-sorted CD8+CD4-CCR7+CD45RA+ naive T cells. The source is a human donor in good health. Some libraries in this study had Jurkat cell RNA spiked in.

At least ten counts were recorded for this clonotype. V and J are TRBV7-6 and TRBJ2-2; D might be TRBD1 (6 bases). The CDR3 has 15 amino acids. Germline V gene data show CDR1 as SGHVS and CDR2 as FNYEAQ. V was clipped by 1 base and J by 0 bases, with 6 bases between them. In DNA, the CDR3 is TGTGCCAGCAGCTTAGGGACAGCGAACACCGGGGAGCTGTTTTTT. Translated, it gives CASSLGTANTGELFF. The entire variable domain, with the rest obtained from reference TRBV7-6 and TRBJ2-2, is as follows: GAGVSQSPRYKVTKRGQDVALRCDPISGHVSLYWYRQALGQGPEFLTYFNYEAQQDKSGLPNDRFSAERPEGSISTLTIQRTEQRDSAMYRCASSLGTANTGELFFGEGSRLTVL.

With respect to this clonotype: It may be a read error: a sequence one base away is much more abundant. V is TRBV7-9 and J is TRBJ2-1; D is unclear. CDR3 length: 13 residues. The germline V gene has CDR1 SEHNR and CDR2 FQNEAQ (reference sequence). The CDR3 loop reads CASSLGIYNEQLF. CDR3 coding DNA: TGTGCCAGCAGCTTAGGGATTTACAATGAGCAGCTCTTC.

This clonotype came up many times. The chain has TRBV4-1 and TRBJ2-3; no clear D gene. Trimming removed 0 bases at V and 3 bases at J, with 22 bases between. Germline V gives CDR1 MGHRA, CDR2 YSYEKL. The CDR3 has 19 amino acids. The CDR3 reads CASSQEFAVGLGLTDTQYF. Here the CDR3 DNA reads TGCGCCAGCAGCCAAGAATTTGCCGTCGGGTTGGGCCTGACAGATACGCAGTATTTT.

The chain joins TRBV12-3 or TRBV12-4 to TRBJ2-1; 7 bases map to TRBD1. V lost 3 bases, J lost 9 bases, and 2 bases stayed unmatched. The CDR3 has 12 amino acids. CDR3 amino acids: CASSLGTVEQFF. DNA for the CDR3: TGTGCCAGCAGTTTGGGGACAGTTGAGCAGTTCTTC.

This clonotype has only one observation. The chain uses TRBV7-2 and TRBJ1-5; no definite D call. The CDR3 length is 14 residues. V lost 5 bases and J lost 5, with 13 bases in between. CDR1 is SGHTA and CDR2 is FQGNSA in the germline V gene. The CDR3 sequence: CASSADPSYQPQHF. The DNA of the CDR3 is TGTGCCAGCAGCGCGGACCCGAGCTATCAGCCCCAGCATTTT.

This clonotype has at least ten counts. V is TRBV7-9 and J is TRBJ2-3, with 13 bases aligning to TRBD2. The V and J ends lost 4 bases and 3 bases, in that order; junction bases with no gene match: 7. The germline CDR1 and CDR2 sequences are SEHNR and FQNEAQ (reference sequence). This CDR3 region has 17 residues. The CDR3 coding sequence is TGTGCCAGCAGCTATCGGACTAGCGGGGGAGATACAGATACGCAGTATTTT. Encoded protein: CASSYRTSGGDTDTQYF.

This clonotype is medium-sized in the sample. This chain links TRBV29-1 with TRBJ2-2; D is unresolved. The germline V and J ends were trimmed by 5 bases and 6 bases, with 10 bases remaining between them. CDR3 length: 12 residues. CDR1 SQVTM and CDR2 ANQGSEA come from the germline V gene. Here the CDR3 DNA reads TGCAGCGTTAAAGGAACGGCCGGGGAGCTGTTTTTT. Protein sequence: CSVKGTAGELFF.

Many counts were recorded for this clonotype. The rearrangement joins TRBV7-9 to TRBJ1-1; D uncertain. Germline lookup yields CDR1 SEHNR and CDR2 FQNEAQ (reference sequence). V lost 3 bases, J lost 7 bases, and 15 bases lay in between. The CDR3 sequence is 14 residues long. Here the CDR3 reads CASSLPDRTFEAFF. The CDR3 region has the DNA TGTGCCAGCAGCTTGCCGGACCGAACCTTTGAAGCTTTCTTT.

For this clonotype: This may stem from a read error, because a much larger clone lies one nucleotide away. The J gene is TRBJ1-5, the V gene TRBV5-6; no clear D gene. The CDR3 totals 14 residues. Germline CDR1 is SGHDT and CDR2 is YYEEEE. CDR3 in amino acids: CAGSFGVGNQPQHF. The CDR3 bases are TGTGCCGGCAGCTTCGGGGTAGGCAATCAGCCCCAGCATTTT. The whole variable domain, filled in from reference TRBV5-6 and TRBJ1-5, reads DAGVTQSPTHLIKTRGQQVTLRCSPKSGHDTVSWYQQALGQGPQFIFQYYEEEERQRGNFPDRFSGHQFPNYSSELNVNALLLGDSALYLCAGSFGVGNQPQHFGDGTRLSIL.

This clonotype was recorded many times. The genes are TRBV6-6 and TRBJ1-1; a weak D match, TRBD1 (5 bases). The CDR3 sequence is 17 residues long. Trimming pared 0 bases from V and 3 bases from J, leaving 17 bases between. Germline V CDR1 and CDR2: MNHNY, SVGAGI (reference sequence). The DNA for the CDR3 is TGTGCCAGCAGTTACTCGGTTGGGGGAGCCGTGGACACTGAAGCTTTCTTT. Its translation: CASSYSVGGAVDTEAFF.

V usage is TRBV4-3 and J usage is TRBJ2-1; no clear D gene. V lost 1 base and J lost 0, with 13 bases in between. Germline CDR1 LGHNA, CDR2 YSLEER. The CDR3 has 17 residues. The CDR3 nucleotides are TGCGCCAGCAGCCAAGGGGTACGACGGAGCTCCTACAATGAGCAGTTCTTC. Encoded protein: CASSQGVRRSSYNEQFF.

The gene calls are TRBV27 and TRBJ2-1; 7 nucleotides match TRBD2. Germline V CDR1 and CDR2: MNHEY, SMNVEV (reference sequence). This CDR3 is 16 amino acids long. V shed 3 bases and J 0 bases; nucleotides not matched to a gene: 5. CDR3 DNA sequence: TGTGCCAGCAGTTTTGGAGGGAGGGGCTCCTACAATGAGCAGTTCTTC. Translating gives CASSFGGRGSYNEQFF.

This clonotype was observed many times. This chain links TRBV6-5 with TRBJ2-7; D is ambiguous. V lost 2 bases, J lost 3 bases, and 17 bases lay in between. From germline, CDR1 is MNHEY and CDR2 SVGAGI. CDR3 length equals 16 residues. The CDR3 loop reads CASSYDGPGPLYEQYF. In nucleotides, the CDR3 is TGTGCCAGCAGTTACGATGGGCCGGGCCCCCTCTACGAGCAGTACTTC.

This clonotype was recorded only once. The gene calls are TRBV30 and TRBJ1-1; D call uncertain. Trimming removed 0 bases from V and 3 bases from J, with 11 bases in between. Germline values: CDR1 GTSNPN, CDR2 SVGIG (reference sequence). The CDR3 extends over 14 amino acids. The CDR3 region has the DNA TGTGCCTGGAGTGTACAACATGGTTACACTGAAGCTTTCTTT. It yields the protein CAWSVQHGYTEAFF.

This clonotype was seen at least ten times. V and J are TRBV20-1 and TRBJ2-1, with 7 nucleotides matching TRBD2. The CDR3 sequence is 16 residues long. The junction had 8 bases not matched to a gene; V was cut back by 0 bases and J by 3 bases. The germline V gene has CDR1 DFQATT and CDR2 SNEGSKA (reference sequence). CDR3 protein: CSARDQLAGDYNEQFF. Here the CDR3 DNA reads TGCAGTGCTAGAGATCAACTGGCGGGGGACTACAATGAGCAGTTCTTC.

On this clonotype itself: The junction departs from the called germline gene at one end, perhaps through a read error. The chain recombines TRBV11-2 with TRBJ2-1; D gene ambiguous. This CDR3 spans 12 amino acids. Germline V CDR1 and CDR2: SGHAT, FQNNGV. The CDR3 sequence: CVSSDSFNEQFF. CDR3 bases: TGTGTCAGCAGTGACTCTTTCAATGAGCAGTTCTTC.

The table lists this clonotype with many counts. The gene calls are TRBV7-9 and TRBJ2-7, with 7 nucleotides matching TRBD1. The ends lost 5 bases at V and 3 bases at J; junction bases unmatched: 10. Germline V gene sequence: CDR1 SEHNR, CDR2 FQNEAQ (reference sequence). The CDR3 has 15 residues. The DNA of the CDR3 is TGTGCCAGCAGCGCGCCGGGACAGCTTTTCTACGAGCAGTACTTC. Its protein is CASSAPGQLFYEQYF.

The chain recombines TRBV6-2 or TRBV6-3 with TRBJ2-7; D not resolved. CDR1 is MNHEY, CDR2 SVGEGT, per germline. The CDR3 spans 12 residues. Trimming left V 3 bases short and J 3 bases short, with 6 bases between. CDR3 loop: CASSYGYYEQYF. As DNA, the CDR3 is TGTGCCAGCAGTTATGGCTACTACGAGCAGTACTTC.

This clonotype was recorded at least ten times. CDR3 protein: CASSGALADTQYF. The CDR3 region has the DNA TGTGCCAGCAGCGGAGCGCTGGCAGATACGCAGTATTTT. The J gene is TRBJ2-3, the V gene TRBV5-4; D not resolved. This CDR3 region has 13 residues. CDR1 and CDR2 from the germline V gene are SGHNT and YYREEE (reference sequence). Trimming took 4 bases from V and 4 from J, leaving 10 bases between them.

Concerning this clonotype: This may arise from a read error, as a much more abundant clone is one base away. The CDR3 region has the DNA TGTGCCAGCATGGGGATGATGGGCTACGAGCAGTACTTC. Translation gives CASMGMMGYEQYF. The V gene is TRBV27, the J gene TRBJ2-7; D call uncertain. The V gene lost 7 bases and the J gene lost 3 bases, with 13 bases spanning the gap. This CDR3 is built from 13 residues. Per the germline V gene, CDR1 is MNHEY and CDR2 is SMNVEV (reference sequence).

The chain uses TRBV7-2 and TRBJ2-1; no firm D call. The CDR3 loop spans 16 amino acids. Germline V gives CDR1 SGHTA, CDR2 FQGNSA. V lost 1 base and J lost 8, with 18 bases in between. The CDR3 sequence: CASSLVGHYGRDEQFF. CDR3 coding DNA: TGTGCCAGCAGCTTAGTGGGCCACTACGGCCGCGATGAGCAGTTCTTC.

Many counts were recorded for this clonotype. The chain carries TRBV12-3 or TRBV12-4 and TRBJ2-5, with unresolved D. V lost 6 bases to trimming and J lost 5 bases, with 13 bases between them. This CDR3 contains 13 residues. CDR3 DNA sequence: TGTGCCAGCAGGGAGCTAGGGTCGGAGACCCAGTACTTC. This gives the protein CASRELGSETQYF.

This clonotype occurred many times. This chain joins TRBV7-2 and TRBJ2-7; 11 bases fit TRBD2. Germline V gene sequence: CDR1 SGHTA, CDR2 FQGNSA. V gave up 5 bases and J gave up 6 bases; unmatched junction bases: 6. CDR3 length equals 14 residues. The CDR3 loop reads CASSPGTSGLEQYF. The CDR3, as DNA: TGTGCCAGCAGCCCAGGGACTAGCGGCCTCGAGCAGTACTTC.

This clonotype has more than one count but fewer than ten. This may be a read error: a much more frequent sequence differs by one nucleotide. The CDR3 coding sequence is TGTGCCACCAGCAGCGACCGGGATTACGAGCTGTACTTC. Residues: CATSSDRDYELYF. The V call is TRBV15, the J call TRBJ2-7; perhaps TRBD2 as D (5 bases). This CDR3 contains 13 residues. Looked up from germline, CDR1 is LNHNV and CDR2 is YYDKDF (reference sequence). The whole variable domain, remainder taken from reference TRBV15 and TRBJ2-7, is DAMVIQNPRYQVTQFGKPVTLSCSQTLNHNVMYWYQQKSSQAPKLLFHYYDKDFNNEADTPDNFQSRRPNTSFCFLDIRSPGLGDTAMYLCATSSDRDYELYFGPGTRLTVT.